The next 12 T cell receptor beta chains were all read from a single sample in a study of CD8 T cells in Susac syndrome. RNA in amounts of about 0.5 to 1 ug was reverse transcribed with random hexamers. Each CDR3 protein is one row after TCRdb ran MiXCR on the immunoSEQ multiplex PCR reads. Of approximately 210,000 distinct CDR3 sequences listed, 94% are singletons. The specimen was CD4+ T cells from PBMCs. These TCRs come from a human donor with Susac syndrome.

This clonotype was detected only a few times. V and J are TRBV6-2 or TRBV6-3 and TRBJ1-1; D possibly corresponds to TRBD1 (5 bases). V shed 2 bases and J shed 10 bases, with 11 bases lying between them. The CDR3 totals 12 residues. Germline CDR1 reads MNHEY; CDR2 reads SVGEGT. CDR3 amino acids: CASSYATGGAFF. The CDR3 region has the DNA TGTGCCAGCAGTTACGCGACTGGGGGAGCTTTCTTT.

The rearrangement uses TRBV30 and TRBJ1-5; the D is unclear. Per germline, CDR1 GTSNPN and CDR2 SVGIG (reference sequence). V was trimmed by 0 bases and J by 6 bases, leaving 15 bases between them. The CDR3 loop spans 15 amino acids. The CDR3 region has the DNA TGTGCCTGGAGTGTAGGTCCGGGCATAGGTCAGCCCCAGCATTTT. Amino acids: CAWSVGPGIGQPQHF.

For the CDR3, the DNA is TGTGCCTGGAGACGCCAGACAACTAATGAAAAACTGTTTTTT. This translates into CAWRRQTTNEKLFF. The chain combines TRBV30 with TRBJ1-4; D remains ambiguous. The germline gives CDR1 GTSNPN, CDR2 SVGIG (reference sequence). The CDR3 length is 14 residues. The V end lost 3 bases, the J end lost 0 bases, and 8 bases lay between the germline ends.

This clonotype showed up just once. J is TRBJ2-7 and V is TRBV30; maybe TRBD1 (6 bases). Germline lookup yields CDR1 GTSNPN and CDR2 SVGIG (reference sequence). Deletions cut 5 bases from V and 2 bases from J, with 7 bases between. The CDR3 is 11 residues long. The CDR3 DNA sequence: TGTGCCTGGGGACAGACCTACGAGCAGTACTTC. Its protein product is CAWGQTYEQYF.

The chain has TRBV18 and TRBJ1-2; a weak D match, TRBD1 (6 bases). V was trimmed by 1 base and J by 3 bases, leaving 18 bases between them. This CDR3 spans 17 amino acids. CDR1 is KGHSH, CDR2 LQKENI, per germline. The CDR3 region has the DNA TGTGCCAGCTCACCACTTCTTCCGCAGGGGATTCACTATGGCTACACCTTC. It specifies CASSPLLPQGIHYGYTF.

This chain joins TRBV6-2 or TRBV6-3 and TRBJ2-2; D might be TRBD2 (6 bases). Trimming removed 6 bases at V and 4 bases at J, with 15 bases between. CDR1 is MNHEY and CDR2 is SVGEGT in the germline V gene. The CDR3 is 15 residues long. CDR3 in DNA: TGTGCCAGCAGCAGCTGGACTACGGGCACCGGGGAGCTGTTTTTT. Translated, it gives CASSSWTTGTGELFF.

Comment on this clonotype: Compared with germline, one end of the junction differs, possibly owing to a read error. The V and J genes are TRBV29-1 and TRBJ1-4; D is perhaps TRBD1 (6 bases). Germline V gene lookup returns CDR1 SQVTM and CDR2 ANQGSEA. There are 12 residues in the CDR3. The CDR3 here is CSVRQANEKLFF. The CDR3 coding sequence is TGCAGCGTGAGACAGGCTAACGAAAAACTGTTTTTT.

This clonotype occurred once. The CDR3 here is CASRVRTGENEQFF. The CDR3 DNA sequence: TGTGCCAGCAGGGTAAGGACAGGGGAAAATGAGCAGTTCTTC. This chain joins TRBV27 and TRBJ2-1; 9 positions agree with TRBD1. The CDR3 has 14 residues. V shed 6 bases and J 7 bases; nucleotides not matched to a gene: 7. From germline, CDR1 is MNHEY and CDR2 SMNVEV (reference sequence).

V usage is TRBV30 and J usage is TRBJ1-6; D gene uncertain. Germline V lookup: CDR1 GTSNPN, CDR2 SVGIG (reference sequence). This CDR3 has 16 amino acids. Trimming shortened V by 3 bases and J by 3 bases, and 15 bases separated the two germline ends. The CDR3 reads CAWRLSPHFYNSPLHF. For the CDR3, the DNA is TGTGCCTGGAGACTTTCTCCCCACTTCTATAATTCACCCCTCCACTTT.

This sequence joins TRBV9 and TRBJ2-1; D is uncertain. The CDR3 length is 12 residues. Looked up from germline, CDR1 is SGDLS and CDR2 is YYNGEE. The V gene lost 4 bases and the J gene lost 1 base, with 3 bases spanning the gap. The CDR3 reads CASSKSYNEQFF. CDR3 DNA: TGTGCCAGCAGCAAATCCTACAATGAGCAGTTCTTC. The whole variable domain, filled in from reference TRBV9 and TRBJ2-1, reads DSGVTQTPKHLITATGQRVTLRCSPRSGDLSVYWYQQSLDQGLQFLIQYYNGEERAKGNILERFSAQQFPDLHSELNLSSLELGDSALYFCASSKSYNEQFFGPGTRLTVL.

The chain has TRBV7-2 and TRBJ1-6; perhaps TRBD1 as D (6 bases). The CDR3 length is 14 residues. Trimming removed 5 bases from V and 11 bases from J, with 16 bases in between. Germline lookup yields CDR1 SGHTA and CDR2 FQGNSA. CDR3 sequence (DNA): TGTGCCAGCAGCCGGGGGGACAATGGAGCACCCCTCCACTTT. Residues: CASSRGDNGAPLHF.

This chain links TRBV20-1 with TRBJ1-5; a weak D match, TRBD1 (6 bases). The CDR3 is made up of 15 amino acids. CDR1 and CDR2 (germline): DFQATT, SNEGSKA (reference sequence). With 6 bases removed from V and 0 bases from J, the gap between germline ends came to 15 bases. CDR3 sequence: CSANRDNYSNQPQHF. The CDR3, as DNA: TGCAGTGCGAACCGGGACAACTATAGCAATCAGCCCCAGCATTTT.